The clone carrying this T cell receptor beta chain appeared once. Using genomic DNA as the template, TCR beta VDJ and CDR3 profiling was carried out. TCRdb re-analysed the reads in MiXCR, keeping a single row per CDR3 protein. Altogether about half a million distinct CDR3 sequences are present, roughly 34% being singletons, with the ten largest covering roughly 0.89%. Patients picked for sequencing had shown CD8+CD57+ cell expansion detected by flow cytometry. This CDR3 has 13 residues. Germline CDR1 is ENHRY and CDR2 is SYGVKD. V was trimmed by 8 bases and J by 6 bases, leaving 14 bases between them. These data belong to a study of CD8+CD57+ T cells in acquired aplastic anemia.

The sequence came from a human donor with aplastic anemia. Specimen: sorted CD4+, CD8+, or CD8+CD57+ T cells (not recorded which) from PBMCs. This chain uses TRBV10-3 with TRBJ1-5, with D hard to call. CDR3 residues: CAIVAELSQPQHF. CDR3 DNA: TGTGCCATCGTGGCGGAGCTAAGTCAGCCCCAGCATTTT.